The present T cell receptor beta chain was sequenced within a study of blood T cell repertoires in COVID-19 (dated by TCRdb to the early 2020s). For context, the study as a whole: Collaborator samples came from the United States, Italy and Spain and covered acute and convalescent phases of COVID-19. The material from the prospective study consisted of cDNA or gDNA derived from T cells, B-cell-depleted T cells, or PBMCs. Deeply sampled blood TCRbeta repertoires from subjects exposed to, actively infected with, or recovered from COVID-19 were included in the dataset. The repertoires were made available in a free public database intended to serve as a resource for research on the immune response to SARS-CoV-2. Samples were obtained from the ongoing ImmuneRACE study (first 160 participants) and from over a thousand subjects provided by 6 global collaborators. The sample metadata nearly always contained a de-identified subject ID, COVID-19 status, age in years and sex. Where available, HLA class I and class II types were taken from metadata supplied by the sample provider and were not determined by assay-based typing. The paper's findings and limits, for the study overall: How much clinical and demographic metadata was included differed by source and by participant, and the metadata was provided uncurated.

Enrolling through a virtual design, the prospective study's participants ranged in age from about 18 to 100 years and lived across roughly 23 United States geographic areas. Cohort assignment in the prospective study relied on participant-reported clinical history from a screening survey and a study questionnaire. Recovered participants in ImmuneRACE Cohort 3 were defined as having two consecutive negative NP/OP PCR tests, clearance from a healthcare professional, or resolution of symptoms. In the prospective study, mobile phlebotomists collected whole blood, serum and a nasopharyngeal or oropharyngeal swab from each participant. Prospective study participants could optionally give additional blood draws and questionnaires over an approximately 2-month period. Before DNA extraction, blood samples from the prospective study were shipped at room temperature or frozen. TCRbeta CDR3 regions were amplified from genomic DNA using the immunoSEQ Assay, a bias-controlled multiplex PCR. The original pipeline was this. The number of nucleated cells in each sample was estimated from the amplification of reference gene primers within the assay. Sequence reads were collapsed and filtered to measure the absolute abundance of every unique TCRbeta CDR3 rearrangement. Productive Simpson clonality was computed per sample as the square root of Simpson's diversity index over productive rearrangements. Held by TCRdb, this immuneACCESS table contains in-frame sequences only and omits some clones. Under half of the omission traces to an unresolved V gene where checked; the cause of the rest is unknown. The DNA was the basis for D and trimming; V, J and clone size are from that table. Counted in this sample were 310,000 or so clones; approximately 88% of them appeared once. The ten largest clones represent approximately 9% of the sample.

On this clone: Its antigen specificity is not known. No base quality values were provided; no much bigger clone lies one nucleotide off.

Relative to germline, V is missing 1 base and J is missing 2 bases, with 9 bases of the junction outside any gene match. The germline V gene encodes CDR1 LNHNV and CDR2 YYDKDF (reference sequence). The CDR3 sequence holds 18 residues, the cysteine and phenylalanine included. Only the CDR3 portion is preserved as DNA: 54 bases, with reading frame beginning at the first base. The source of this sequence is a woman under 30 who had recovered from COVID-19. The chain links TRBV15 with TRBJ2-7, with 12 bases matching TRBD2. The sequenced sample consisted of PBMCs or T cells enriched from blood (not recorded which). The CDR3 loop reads CATSRGGLAGGVPYEQYF. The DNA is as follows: TGTGCCACCAGCAGAGGTGGGCTAGCGGGAGGGGTCCCCTACGAGCAGTACTTC.